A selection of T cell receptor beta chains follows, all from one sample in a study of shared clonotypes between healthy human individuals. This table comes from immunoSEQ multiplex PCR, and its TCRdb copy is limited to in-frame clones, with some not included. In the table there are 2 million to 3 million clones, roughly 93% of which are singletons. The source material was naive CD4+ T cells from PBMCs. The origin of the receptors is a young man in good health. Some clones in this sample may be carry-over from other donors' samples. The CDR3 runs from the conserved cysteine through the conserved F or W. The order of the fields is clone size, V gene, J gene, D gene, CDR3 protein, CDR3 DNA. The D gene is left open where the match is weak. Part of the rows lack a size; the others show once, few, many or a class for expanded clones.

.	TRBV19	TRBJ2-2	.	CASSILDVGTGELFF	TGTGCCAGTAGTATTCTGGACGTCGGCACCGGGGAGCTGTTTTTT
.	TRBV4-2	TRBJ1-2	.	CASSQDGMVTNYGYTF	TGTGCCAGCAGCCAAGACGGCATGGTCACGAACTATGGCTACACCTTC
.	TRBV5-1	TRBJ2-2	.	CASSSQGNTGELFF	TGCGCCAGCAGCTCACAGGGAAACACCGGGGAGCTGTTTTTT
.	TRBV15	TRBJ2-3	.	CATRAVGTDTQYF	TGTGCCACCAGGGCGGTCGGCACAGATACGCAGTATTTT
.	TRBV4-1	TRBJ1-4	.	CASSQEYRNLGLFF	TGCGCCAGCAGCCAGGAATACAGAAACCTGGGACTGTTTTTT
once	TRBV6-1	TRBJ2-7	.	CASSPGPARKYF	TGTGCCAGCAGTCCGGGGCCCGCAAGGAAGTACTTC
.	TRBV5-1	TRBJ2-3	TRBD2	CASSSLAGGLGTDTQYF	TGCGCCAGCAGCTCACTAGCGGGAGGGCTTGGCACAGATACGCAGTATTTT
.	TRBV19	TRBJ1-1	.	CASINDRLNTEAFF	TGTGCCAGTATCAACGACAGACTGAACACTGAAGCTTTCTTT
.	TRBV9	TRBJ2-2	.	CASSPRTGSYTGELFF	TGTGCCAGCAGCCCCCGGACGGGCTCCTACACCGGGGAGCTGTTTTTT
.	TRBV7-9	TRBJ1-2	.	CAHGPGPRGYTF	TGTGCCCATGGTCCGGGGCCGCGAGGCTACACCTTC
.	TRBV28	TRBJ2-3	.	CASSAPSPDTQYF	TGTGCCAGCAGTGCCCCTTCGCCAGATACGCAGTATTTT
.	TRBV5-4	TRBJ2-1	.	CASSLDGGQIYNEQFF	TGTGCCAGCAGCTTGGATGGGGGGCAAATTTACAATGAGCAGTTCTTC
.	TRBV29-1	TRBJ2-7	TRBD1	CSVEGHRDRVPYEQYF	TGCAGCGTTGAAGGGCACCGGGACAGGGTGCCCTACGAGCAGTACTTC
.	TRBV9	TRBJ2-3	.	CASSVGERITDTQYF	TGTGCCAGCAGCGTAGGGGAGCGGATCACAGATACGCAGTATTTT
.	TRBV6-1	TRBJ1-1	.	CASSGPLDSNTEAFF	TGTGCCAGCAGTGGACCTTTGGATAGTAACACTGAAGCTTTCTTT
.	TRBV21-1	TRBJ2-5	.	CASSNIAETQYF	TGTGCCAGCAGCAACATTGCAGAGACCCAGTACTTC
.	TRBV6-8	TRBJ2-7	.	CASSIHEQYF	TGTGCCAGCAGTATTCACGAGCAGTACTTC
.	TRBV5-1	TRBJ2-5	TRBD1	CASSTWTGSQETQYF	TGCGCCAGCAGTACCTGGACAGGGAGTCAAGAGACCCAGTACTTC
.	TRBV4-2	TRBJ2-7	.	CASSLEPGSNYEQYF	TGTGCCAGCAGCCTAGAGCCGGGATCCAACTACGAGCAGTACTTC
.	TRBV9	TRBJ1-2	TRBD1	CASSFRGAANYGYTF	TGTGCCAGCAGCTTCAGGGGGGCAGCTAACTATGGCTACACCTTC